These T cell receptor beta chains were read from a single sample in a study of CD8 T cells in ankylosing spondylitis. TCRdb re-derived calls from the 5' RACE reads in MiXCR, one entry per CDR3 protein. The data show around 770,000 distinct CDR3 sequences, over 15% seen once. The sample taken for sequencing was blood, either unsorted or a sorted T cell fraction (not recorded which). Source of these receptors: a male donor with ankylosing spondylitis. Each CDR3 is given with its conserved first and last residue. The D gene is left open where the match is weak. Clone size is stated in some rows and not others, as once, few, many or a class when expanded.

clone_size	d_call	v_call	j_call	cdr3_aa	cdr3_nt
-	TRBD1	TRBV11-2	TRBJ2-7	CASSLGGTGFYEQYF	TGTGCCAGCAGCTTAGGTGGGACAGGGTTCTACGAGCAGTACTTC
few	TRBD2	TRBV12-3/TRBV12-4	TRBJ2-1	CASMQIAGGNEQFF	TGTGCCAGCATGCAAATAGCGGGGGGAAATGAGCAGTTCTTC
-	TRBD2	TRBV2	TRBJ2-7	CASSEWVAGVNYEQYF	TGTGCCAGCAGTGAATGGGTAGCGGGGGTGAACTACGAGCAGTACTTC
-	TRBD2	TRBV19	TRBJ2-5	CASTRLAGGKETQYF	TGTGCCAGTACCAGACTAGCGGGGGGCAAAGAGACCCAGTACTTC
-	-	TRBV6-2/TRBV6-3	TRBJ2-7	CASSYSSGKGNYEQYF	TGTGCCAGCAGTTACTCGAGTGGGAAAGGTAACTACGAGCAGTACTTC
few	TRBD1	TRBV20-1	TRBJ1-4	CSASFLGTVNEKLFF	TGCAGTGCTAGTTTCCTCGGGACAGTGAATGAAAAACTGTTTTTT
-	-	TRBV10-3	TRBJ1-1	CAIKVDVNTEAFF	TGTGCCATCAAAGTAGATGTGAACACTGAAGCTTTCTTT
-	-	TRBV5-1	TRBJ2-3	CASSGRRGEDTQYF	TGCGCCAGCAGCGGCCGGCGGGGTGAAGATACGCAGTATTTT
-	-	TRBV12-3/TRBV12-4	TRBJ2-3	CASSLSQETDTQYF	TGTGCCAGCAGTTTATCCCAGGAAACAGATACGCAGTATTTT
few	-	TRBV20-1	TRBJ1-5	CSASWGDQPQHF	TGCAGTGCTAGTTGGGGCGATCAGCCCCAGCATTTT
-	-	TRBV28	TRBJ2-7	CASSLFRTSYEQYF	TGTGCCAGCAGTTTATTTAGAACCTCCTACGAGCAGTACTTC
few	TRBD2	TRBV6-1	TRBJ2-7	CASSESPGREYEQYF	TGTGCCAGCAGTGAATCCCCGGGGAGGGAGTACGAGCAGTACTTC
few	-	TRBV29-1	TRBJ2-7	CSVERQGKDEQYF	TGCAGCGTTGAACGGCAGGGTAAAGACGAGCAGTACTTC
few	TRBD2	TRBV20-1	TRBJ2-3	CSAASGRGPADTQYF	TGCAGTGCGGCTAGCGGGAGGGGTCCGGCAGATACGCAGTATTTT
few	TRBD2	TRBV20-1	TRBJ2-3	CSAIAGANTDTQYF	TGCAGTGCCATAGCGGGAGCGAACACAGATACGCAGTATTTT
-	-	TRBV18	TRBJ2-1	CASSPTRQYNEQFF	TGTGCCAGCTCACCTACTAGACAGTACAATGAGCAGTTCTTC
-	-	TRBV4-1	TRBJ2-3	CASSQDGGKDTQYF	TGCGCCAGCAGCCAAGATGGGGGGAAGGATACGCAGTATTTT
few	-	TRBV4-3	TRBJ2-2	CASSQVILGELFF	TGCGCCAGCAGCCAAGTCATTCTGGGGGAGCTGTTTTTT
-	-	TRBV30	TRBJ2-7	CAWSLGGHLSYEQYF	TGTGCCTGGAGTTTGGGGGGTCACCTCTCCTACGAGCAGTACTTC
few	-	TRBV29-1	TRBJ1-1	CSAAGLNTEAFF	TGCAGCGCCGCGGGCCTGAACACTGAAGCTTTCTTT
-	TRBD1	TRBV29-1	TRBJ2-2	CSVELFDREITGELFF	TGCAGCGTTGAATTGTTCGACAGGGAAATTACCGGGGAGCTGTTTTTT
-	TRBD2	TRBV5-5	TRBJ2-3	CASSPPLLADTQYF	TGTGCCAGCAGCCCCCCGTTACTAGCGGATACGCAGTATTTT
many	-	TRBV12-3/TRBV12-4	TRBJ1-1	CASSLLRNTEAFF	TGTGCCAGCAGTTTATTGAGAAACACTGAAGCTTTCTTT